This T cell receptor beta chain is from a study of T cell repertoires in cytomegalovirus infection. Study at large: HLA-B-restricted CMV epitopes that are well studied, plus recently identified HLA-C-restricted ones, were used by the study. Both a matching HLA type and CMV infection were indicated by public TCR beta signatures.

Comment on this clonotype: As yet, its antigen is unknown.

TCRdb redid the calling of the reads with MiXCR, one entry per CDR3 protein. The table includes 650,000 to 900,000 distinct CDR3 sequences, approximately 29% detected once. The CDR3 loop spans 17 amino acids. Germline V gene data show CDR1 as SGHVS and CDR2 as FNYEAQ. Trimming removed 1 base at V and 2 bases at J, with 17 bases between. Study findings and constraints: Summed public TCR beta family frequency identified CMV carriers bearing the relevant HLA. Ex vivo responses were dominated by HLA-C-restricted CMV-specific TCR beta clonotypes.

This TCR was sampled from a human donor in good health (CMV status not recorded). Some clones in this sample may be carry-over from other donors' samples. Material: cultured CD8+ T cells from PBMCs, obtained from culture after CMV antigen stimulation. The rearrangement joins TRBV7-6 to TRBJ1-1; perhaps TRBD1 as D (5 bases). Written as DNA, the CDR3 is TGTGCCAGCAGCTTAGGGAACGCGGGGCATCCTAACACTGAAGCTTTCTTT. Its protein is CASSLGNAGHPNTEAFF.